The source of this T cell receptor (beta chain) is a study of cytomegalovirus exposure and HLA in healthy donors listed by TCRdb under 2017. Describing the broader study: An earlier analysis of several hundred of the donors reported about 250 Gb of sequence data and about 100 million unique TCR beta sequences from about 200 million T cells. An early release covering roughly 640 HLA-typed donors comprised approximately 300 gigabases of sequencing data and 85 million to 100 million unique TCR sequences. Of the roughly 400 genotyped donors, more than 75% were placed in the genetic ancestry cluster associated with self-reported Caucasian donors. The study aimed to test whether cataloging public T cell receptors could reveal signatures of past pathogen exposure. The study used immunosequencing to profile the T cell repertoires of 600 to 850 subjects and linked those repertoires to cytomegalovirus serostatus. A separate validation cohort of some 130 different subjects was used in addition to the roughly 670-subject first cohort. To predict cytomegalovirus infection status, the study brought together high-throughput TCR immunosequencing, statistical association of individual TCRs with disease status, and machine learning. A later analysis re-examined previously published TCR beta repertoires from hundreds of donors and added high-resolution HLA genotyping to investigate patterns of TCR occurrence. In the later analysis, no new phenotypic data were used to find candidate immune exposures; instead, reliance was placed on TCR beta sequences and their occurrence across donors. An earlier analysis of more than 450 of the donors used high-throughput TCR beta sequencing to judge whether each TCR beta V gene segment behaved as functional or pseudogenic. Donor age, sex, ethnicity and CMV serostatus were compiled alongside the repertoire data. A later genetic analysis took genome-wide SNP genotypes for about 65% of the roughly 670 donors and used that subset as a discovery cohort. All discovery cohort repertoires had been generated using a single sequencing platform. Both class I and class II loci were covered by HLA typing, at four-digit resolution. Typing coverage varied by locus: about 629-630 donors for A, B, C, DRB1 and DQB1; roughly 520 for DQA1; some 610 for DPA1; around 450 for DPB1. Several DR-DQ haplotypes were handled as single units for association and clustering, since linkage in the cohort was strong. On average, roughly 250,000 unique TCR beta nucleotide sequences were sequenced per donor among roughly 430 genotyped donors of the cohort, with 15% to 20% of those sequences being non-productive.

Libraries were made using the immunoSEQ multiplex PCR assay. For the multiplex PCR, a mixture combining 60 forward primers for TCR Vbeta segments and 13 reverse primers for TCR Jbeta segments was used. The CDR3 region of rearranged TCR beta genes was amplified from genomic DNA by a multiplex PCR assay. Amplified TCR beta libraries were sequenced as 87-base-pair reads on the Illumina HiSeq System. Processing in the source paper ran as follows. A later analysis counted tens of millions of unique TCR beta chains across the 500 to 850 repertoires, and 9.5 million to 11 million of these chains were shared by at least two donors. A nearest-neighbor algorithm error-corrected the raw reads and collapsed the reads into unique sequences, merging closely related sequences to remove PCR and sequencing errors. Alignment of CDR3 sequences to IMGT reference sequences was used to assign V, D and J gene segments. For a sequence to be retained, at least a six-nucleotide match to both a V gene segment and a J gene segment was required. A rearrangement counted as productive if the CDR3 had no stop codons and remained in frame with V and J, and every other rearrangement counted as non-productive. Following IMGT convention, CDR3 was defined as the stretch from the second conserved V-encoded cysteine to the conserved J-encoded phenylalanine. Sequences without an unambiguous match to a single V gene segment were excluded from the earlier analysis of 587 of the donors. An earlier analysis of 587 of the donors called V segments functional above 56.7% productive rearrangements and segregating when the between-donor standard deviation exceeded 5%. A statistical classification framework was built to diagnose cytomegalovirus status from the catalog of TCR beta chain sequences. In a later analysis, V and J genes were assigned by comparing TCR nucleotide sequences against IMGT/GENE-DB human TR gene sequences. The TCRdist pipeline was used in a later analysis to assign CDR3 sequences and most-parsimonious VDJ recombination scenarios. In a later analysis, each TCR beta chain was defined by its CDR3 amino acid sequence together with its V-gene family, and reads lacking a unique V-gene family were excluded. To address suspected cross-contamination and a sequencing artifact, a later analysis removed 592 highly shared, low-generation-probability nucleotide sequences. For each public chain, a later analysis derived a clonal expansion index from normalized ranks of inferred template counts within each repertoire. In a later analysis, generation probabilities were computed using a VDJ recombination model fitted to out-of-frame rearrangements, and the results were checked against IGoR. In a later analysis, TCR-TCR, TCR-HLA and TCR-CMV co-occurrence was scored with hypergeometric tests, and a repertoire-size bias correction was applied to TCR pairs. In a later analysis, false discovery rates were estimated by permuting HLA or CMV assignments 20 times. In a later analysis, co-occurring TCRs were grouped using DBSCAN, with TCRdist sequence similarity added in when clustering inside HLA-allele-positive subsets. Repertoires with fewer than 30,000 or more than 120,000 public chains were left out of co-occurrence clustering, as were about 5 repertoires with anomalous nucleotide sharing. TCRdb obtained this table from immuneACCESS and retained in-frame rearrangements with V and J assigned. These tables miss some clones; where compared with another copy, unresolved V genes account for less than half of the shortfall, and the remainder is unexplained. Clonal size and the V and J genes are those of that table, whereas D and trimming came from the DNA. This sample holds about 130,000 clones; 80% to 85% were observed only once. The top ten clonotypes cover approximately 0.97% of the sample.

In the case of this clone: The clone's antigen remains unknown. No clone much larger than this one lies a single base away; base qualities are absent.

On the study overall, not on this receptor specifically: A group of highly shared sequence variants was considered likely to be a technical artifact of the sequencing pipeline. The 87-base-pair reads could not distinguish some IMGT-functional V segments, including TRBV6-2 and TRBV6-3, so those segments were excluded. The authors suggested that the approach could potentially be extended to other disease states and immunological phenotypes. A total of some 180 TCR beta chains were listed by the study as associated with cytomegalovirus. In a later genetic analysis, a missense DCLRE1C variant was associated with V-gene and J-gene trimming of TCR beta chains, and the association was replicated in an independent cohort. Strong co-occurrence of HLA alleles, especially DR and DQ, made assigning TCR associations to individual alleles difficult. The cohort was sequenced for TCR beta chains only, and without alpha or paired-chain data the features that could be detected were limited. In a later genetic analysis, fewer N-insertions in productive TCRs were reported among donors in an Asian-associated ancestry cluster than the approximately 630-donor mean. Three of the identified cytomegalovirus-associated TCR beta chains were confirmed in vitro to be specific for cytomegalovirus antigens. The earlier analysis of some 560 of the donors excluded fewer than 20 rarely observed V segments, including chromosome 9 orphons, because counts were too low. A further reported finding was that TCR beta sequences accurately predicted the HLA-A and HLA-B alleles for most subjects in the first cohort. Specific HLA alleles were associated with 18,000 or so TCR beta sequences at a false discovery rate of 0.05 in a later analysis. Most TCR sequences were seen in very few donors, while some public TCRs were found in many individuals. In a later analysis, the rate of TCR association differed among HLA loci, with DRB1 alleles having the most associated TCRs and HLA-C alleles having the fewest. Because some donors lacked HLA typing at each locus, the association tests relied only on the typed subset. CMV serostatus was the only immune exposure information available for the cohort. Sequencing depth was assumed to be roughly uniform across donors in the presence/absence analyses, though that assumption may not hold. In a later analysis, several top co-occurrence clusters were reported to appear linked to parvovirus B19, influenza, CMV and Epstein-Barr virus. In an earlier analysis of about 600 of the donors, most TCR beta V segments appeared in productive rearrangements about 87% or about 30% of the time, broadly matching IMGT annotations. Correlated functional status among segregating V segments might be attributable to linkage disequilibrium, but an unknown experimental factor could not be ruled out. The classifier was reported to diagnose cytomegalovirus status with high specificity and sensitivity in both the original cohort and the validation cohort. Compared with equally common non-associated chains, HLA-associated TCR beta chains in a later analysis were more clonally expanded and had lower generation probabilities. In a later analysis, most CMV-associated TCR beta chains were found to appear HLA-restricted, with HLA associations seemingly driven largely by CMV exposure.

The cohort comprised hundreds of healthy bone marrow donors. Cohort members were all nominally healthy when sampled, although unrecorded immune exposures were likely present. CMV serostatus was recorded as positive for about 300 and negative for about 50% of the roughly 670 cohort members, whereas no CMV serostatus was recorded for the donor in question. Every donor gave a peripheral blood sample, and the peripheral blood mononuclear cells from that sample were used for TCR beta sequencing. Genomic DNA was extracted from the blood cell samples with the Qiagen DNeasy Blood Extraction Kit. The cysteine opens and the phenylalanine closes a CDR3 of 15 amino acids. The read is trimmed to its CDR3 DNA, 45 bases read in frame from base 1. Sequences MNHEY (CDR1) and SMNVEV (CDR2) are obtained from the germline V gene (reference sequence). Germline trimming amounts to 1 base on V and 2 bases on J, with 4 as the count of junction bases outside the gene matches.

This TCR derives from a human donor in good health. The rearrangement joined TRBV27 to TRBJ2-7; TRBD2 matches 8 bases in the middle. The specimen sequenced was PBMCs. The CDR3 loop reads CASSLFSGEPYEQYF. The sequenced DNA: TGTGCCAGCAGTTTATTTAGCGGGGAACCCTACGAGCAGTACTTC.